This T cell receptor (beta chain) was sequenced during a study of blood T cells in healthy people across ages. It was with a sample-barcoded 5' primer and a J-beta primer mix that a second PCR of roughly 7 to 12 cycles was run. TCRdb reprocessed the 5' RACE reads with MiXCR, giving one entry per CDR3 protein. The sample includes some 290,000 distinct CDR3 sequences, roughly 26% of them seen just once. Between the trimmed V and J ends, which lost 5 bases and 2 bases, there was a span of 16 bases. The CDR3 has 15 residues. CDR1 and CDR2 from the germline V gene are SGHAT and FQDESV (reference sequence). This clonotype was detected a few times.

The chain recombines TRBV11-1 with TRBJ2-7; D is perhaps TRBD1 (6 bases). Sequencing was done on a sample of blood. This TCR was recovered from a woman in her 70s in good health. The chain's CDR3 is CASSPIDRPPYEQYF. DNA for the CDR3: TGTGCCAGCAGCCCAATCGACAGGCCGCCCTACGAGCAGTACTTC.